This TCR beta chain was profiled in a study of regulatory T cells in long-lasting Graves disease. Study-wide results and limits: Persistent disease preferred TRBV28, TRBJ1-2 and TRBJ2-5; new disease, TRBV20-1 and TRBJ2-1.

Assembly of TCR beta libraries relied on iRepertoire HTBI primers together with Arm-PCR of CDR3 regions. One entry per CDR3 protein results from TCRdb running MiXCR on the multiplex PCR reads. The table lists 550,000 or so distinct CDR3 sequences, 12% of them singletons. Time point reported: newly diagnosed GD, antithyroid drugs for less than 3 months. RNA isolated from PBMCs was used to make the TCR library. For this clonotype: Its antigen is as yet unknown.

The germline V gene encodes CDR1 SQVTM and CDR2 ANQGSEA. The trim removed 6 bases at V and 2 bases at J, leaving 10 bases unmatched. This CDR3 contains 14 residues. The sample also formed part of further work on T cells in Graves' hyperthyroidism and ophthalmopathy.

The chain recombines TRBV29-1 with TRBJ2-7; 7 nucleotides match TRBD1. The clonotype comes from a woman aged 25 to 45 with Graves disease. The specimen was peripheral blood mononuclear cells (PBMCs), collected at new diagnosis, from a patient treated with antithyroid drugs. CDR3 protein: CSVRTRQGTYEQYF. The CDR3 nucleotides are TGCAGCGTCCGAACAAGACAGGGCACCTACGAGCAGTACTTC.